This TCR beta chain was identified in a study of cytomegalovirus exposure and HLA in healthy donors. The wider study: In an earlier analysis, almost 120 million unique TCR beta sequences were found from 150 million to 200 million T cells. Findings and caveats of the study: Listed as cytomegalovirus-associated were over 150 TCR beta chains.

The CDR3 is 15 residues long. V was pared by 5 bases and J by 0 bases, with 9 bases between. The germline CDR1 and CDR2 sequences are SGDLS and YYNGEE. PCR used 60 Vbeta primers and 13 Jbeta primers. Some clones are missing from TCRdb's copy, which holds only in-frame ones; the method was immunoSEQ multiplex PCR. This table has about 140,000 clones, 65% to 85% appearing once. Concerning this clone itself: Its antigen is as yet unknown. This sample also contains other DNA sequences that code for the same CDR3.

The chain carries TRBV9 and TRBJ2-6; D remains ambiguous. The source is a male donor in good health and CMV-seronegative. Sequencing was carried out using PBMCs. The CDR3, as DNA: TGTGCCAGCAGTGCCGGCGGCTCTGGGGCCAACGTCCTGACTTTC. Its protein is CASSAGGSGANVLTF.